One and the same sample provided the 7 T cell receptor beta chains below, sequenced in a study of cytomegalovirus exposure and HLA in healthy donors. Primers for the PCR totalled 60 Vbeta and 13 Jbeta. Clones were sequenced by immunoSEQ multiplex PCR, and TCRdb holds only the in-frame ones, with some missing. The data hold roughly 93,000 clones, with 80% observed a single time. The sample consisted of PBMCs. These TCRs come from a man aged 25-45 years in good health and CMV-seronegative.

As to this clone: The same CDR3 also results from other DNA sequences found in this sample. This chain links TRBV4-3 with TRBJ2-6; D not resolved. Germline assignment: CDR1 LGHNA and CDR2 YSLEER. Trimming left V 0 bases short and J 0 bases short, with 6 bases between. The CDR3 is 16 residues long. The CDR3 region has the DNA TGCGCCAGCAGCCAAGACGGTAGCTCTGGGGCCAACGTCCTGACTTTC. This gives the protein CASSQDGSSGANVLTF.

The V call is TRBV30, the J call TRBJ1-6; D is perhaps TRBD1 (6 bases). Germline values: CDR1 GTSNPN, CDR2 SVGIG (reference sequence). V gave up 5 bases and J gave up 10 bases, with 18 bases separating them. The CDR3 extends over 14 amino acids. Here the CDR3 DNA reads TGTGCCTGGCGCTCACGGCAGGGGTGGTCACCCCTCCACTTT. The encoded protein is CAWRSRQGWSPLHF.

The chain couples TRBV30 to TRBJ2-7; the match to TRBD1 covers 9 bases. From germline, CDR1 is GTSNPN and CDR2 SVGIG (reference sequence). Trimming at V came to 1 base and at J to 4 bases, leaving 8 bases not matched to a gene. This CDR3 contains 15 residues. CDR3 in amino acids: CAWSDPNRGRYEQYF. CDR3 coding DNA: TGTGCCTGGAGTGACCCTAACAGGGGGCGGTACGAGCAGTACTTC. Variable domain in full (rest from reference TRBV30 and TRBJ2-7): SQTIHQWPATLVQPVGSPLSLECTVEGTSNPNLYWYRQAAGRGLQLLFYSVGIGQISSEVPQNLSASRPQDRQFILSSKKLLLSDSGFYLCAWSDPNRGRYEQYFGPGTRLTVT.

CDR3 sequence: CASTEDRDPSYEQYF. The CDR3 nucleotides read TGTGCCAGCACCGAGGACAGGGATCCTTCCTACGAGCAGTACTTC. The chain has TRBV7-9 and TRBJ2-7; TRBD1 agrees at 8 bases. The CDR3 sequence is 15 residues long. V lost 7 bases to trimming and J lost 1 base; unmatched junction nucleotides: 9. Germline V gene data show CDR1 as SEHNR and CDR2 as FQNEAQ (reference sequence).

V usage is TRBV7-9 and J usage is TRBJ2-7, with 7 bases identical to TRBD2. Germline V CDR1 and CDR2: SEHNR, FQNEAQ (reference sequence). The CDR3 sequence is 17 residues long. V lost 4 bases to trimming and J lost 3 bases; unmatched junction nucleotides: 15. This chain's CDR3 is CASSSQTTKRGHYEQYF. DNA for the CDR3: TGTGCCAGCAGCTCACAGACCACGAAGCGGGGCCACTACGAGCAGTACTTC.

CDR3 sequence: CAWSRVAAVVADTQYF. DNA of the CDR3: TGTGCCTGGAGCCGAGTAGCGGCAGTGGTAGCAGATACGCAGTATTTT. V usage is TRBV30 and J usage is TRBJ2-3; D is perhaps TRBD2 (6 bases). This CDR3 comprises 16 residues. Trimming took 3 bases from V and 4 from J, leaving 20 bases between them. Germline CDR1 reads GTSNPN; CDR2 reads SVGIG (reference sequence).

The V call is TRBV7-2, the J call TRBJ2-7; D is perhaps TRBD1 (5 bases). The CDR3 extends over 15 amino acids. In germline, CDR1 is SGHTA, CDR2 FQGNSA. Trimming removed 2 bases at V and 3 bases at J, with 14 bases between. DNA of the CDR3: TGTGCCAGCAGCTTAATCGACAGTTTAGTCTACGAGCAGTACTTC. This gives the protein CASSLIDSLVYEQYF. The variable domain in full, completed from reference TRBV7-2 and TRBJ2-7, reads GAGVSQSPSNKVTEKGKDVELRCDPISGHTALYWYRQSLGQGLEFLIYFQGNSAPDKSGLPSDRFSAERTGGSVSTLTIQRTQQEDSAVYLCASSLIDSLVYEQYFGPGTRLTVT.